What follows is one T cell receptor beta chain and its context. The antigen is unknown. Other DNA sequences in this sample translate to the same CDR3. These data belong to a study of shared clonotypes between healthy human individuals. Study as a whole: For every donor, three CD4 naive, three CD4 memory, two CD8 naive and one CD8 memory plates were used.

Some clones are missing from TCRdb's copy, which holds only in-frame ones; the method was immunoSEQ multiplex PCR. Here the sample spans more than 1 million clones, approximately 80% being singletons. Whole-study results and caveats: Generation probability values for non-shared clonotypes were lower than those for clonotypes shared by all four donors.

Each sample came from a Caucasian adult donor living in Nashville, Tennessee. Trimming stripped 0 bases from V and 2 bases from J, with 9 bases between. The CDR3 covers 15 residues. CDR1 and CDR2 (germline): SGDLS, YYNGEE. The rearrangement links TRBV9 to TRBJ2-1, with a tentative D call TRBD2 (5 bases). The receptor comes from a man between 18 and 29 years old in good health. Some clones in this sample may be carry-over from other donors' samples. The sample taken for sequencing was memory CD4+ T cells from PBMCs. As for subset: CD45RA-negative fraction. CDR3 region: CASSVEGDTYNEQFF. CDR3 DNA: TGTGCCAGCAGCGTAGAGGGAGATACCTACAATGAGCAGTTCTTC. The full variable domain, with the rest looked up from reference TRBV9 and TRBJ2-1, is DSGVTQTPKHLITATGQRVTLRCSPRSGDLSVYWYQQSLDQGLQFLIQYYNGEERAKGNILERFSAQQFPDLHSELNLSSLELGDSALYFCASSVEGDTYNEQFFGPGTRLTVL.